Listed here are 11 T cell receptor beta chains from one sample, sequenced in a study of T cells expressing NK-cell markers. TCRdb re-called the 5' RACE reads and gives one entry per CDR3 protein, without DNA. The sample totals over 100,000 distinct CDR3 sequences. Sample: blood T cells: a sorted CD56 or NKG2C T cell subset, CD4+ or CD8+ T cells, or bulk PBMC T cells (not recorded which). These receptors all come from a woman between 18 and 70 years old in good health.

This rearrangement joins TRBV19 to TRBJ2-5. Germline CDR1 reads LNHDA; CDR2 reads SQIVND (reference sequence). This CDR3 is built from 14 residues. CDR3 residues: CASTPTWVQETQYF. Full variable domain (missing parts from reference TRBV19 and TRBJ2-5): DGGITQSPKYLFRKEGQNVTLSCEQNLNHDAMYWYRQDPGQGLRLIYYSQIVNDFQKGDIAEGYSVSREKKESFPLTVTSAQKNPTAFYLCASTPTWVQETQYFGPGTRLLVL.

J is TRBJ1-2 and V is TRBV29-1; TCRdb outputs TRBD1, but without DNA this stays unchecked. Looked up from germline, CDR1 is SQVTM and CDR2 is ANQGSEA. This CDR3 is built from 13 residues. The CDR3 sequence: CSVAGAGSYGYTF.

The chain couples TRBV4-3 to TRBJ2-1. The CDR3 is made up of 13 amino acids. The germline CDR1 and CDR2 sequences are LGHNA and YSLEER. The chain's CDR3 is CASSQGGTAEQFF.

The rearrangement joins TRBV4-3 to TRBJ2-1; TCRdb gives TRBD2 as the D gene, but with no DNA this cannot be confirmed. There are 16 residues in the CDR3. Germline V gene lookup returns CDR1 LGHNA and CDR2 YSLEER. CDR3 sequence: CASSQGSGINYNEQFF.

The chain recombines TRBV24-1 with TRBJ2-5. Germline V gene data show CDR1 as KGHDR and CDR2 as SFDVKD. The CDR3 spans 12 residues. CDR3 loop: CATAGYQETQYF.

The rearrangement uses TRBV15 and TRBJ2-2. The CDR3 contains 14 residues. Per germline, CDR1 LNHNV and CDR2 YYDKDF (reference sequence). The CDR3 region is CAVENQGDTGELFF.

CDR3 sequence reads: CASSLGVAELYEQYF. V is TRBV5-4 and J is TRBJ2-7. Germline V gene data show CDR1 as SGHNT and CDR2 as YYREEE (reference sequence). This CDR3 contains 15 residues.

CDR3: CSARLFGTGYIEQFF. This chain links TRBV20-1 with TRBJ2-1; the D gene TCRdb calls, TRBD1, cannot be checked with no DNA. Germline-derived CDR1 and CDR2 are DFQATT and SNEGSKA (reference sequence). The CDR3 length is 15 residues.

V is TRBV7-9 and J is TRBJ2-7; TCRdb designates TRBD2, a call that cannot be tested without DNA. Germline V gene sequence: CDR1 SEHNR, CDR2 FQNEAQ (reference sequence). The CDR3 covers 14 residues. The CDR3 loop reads CASSQGSGINEQYF. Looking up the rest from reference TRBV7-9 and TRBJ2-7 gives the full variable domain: DTGVSQNPRHKITKRGQNVTFRCDPISEHNRLYWYRQTLGQGPEFLTYFQNEAQLEKSRLLSDRFSAERPKGSFSTLEIQRTEQGDSAMYLCASSQGSGINEQYFGPGTRLTVT.

CDR3 protein: CATSDTGTSGNEQFF. The chain has TRBV24-1 and TRBJ2-1; TCRdb's D call, TRBD2, is unchecked because there is no DNA. CDR1 is KGHDR and CDR2 is SFDVKD in the germline V gene. The CDR3 totals 15 residues.

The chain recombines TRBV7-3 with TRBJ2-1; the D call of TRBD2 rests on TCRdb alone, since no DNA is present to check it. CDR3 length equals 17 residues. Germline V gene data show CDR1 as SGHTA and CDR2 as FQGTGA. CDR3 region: CASSPRLAGLTYNEQFF.